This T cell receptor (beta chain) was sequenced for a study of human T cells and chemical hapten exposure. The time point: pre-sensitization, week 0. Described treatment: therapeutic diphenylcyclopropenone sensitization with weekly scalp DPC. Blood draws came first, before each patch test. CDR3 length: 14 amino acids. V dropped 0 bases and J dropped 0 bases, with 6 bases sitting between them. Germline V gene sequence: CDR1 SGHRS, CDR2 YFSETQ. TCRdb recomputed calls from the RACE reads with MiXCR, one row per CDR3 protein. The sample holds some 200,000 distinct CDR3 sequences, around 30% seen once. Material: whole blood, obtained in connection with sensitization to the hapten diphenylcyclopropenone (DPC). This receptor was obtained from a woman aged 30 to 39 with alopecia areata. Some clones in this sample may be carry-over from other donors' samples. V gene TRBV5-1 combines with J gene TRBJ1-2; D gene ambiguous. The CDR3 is CASSLEGANYGYTF. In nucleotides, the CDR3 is TGCGCCAGCAGCTTGGAGGGAGCTAACTATGGCTACACCTTC.